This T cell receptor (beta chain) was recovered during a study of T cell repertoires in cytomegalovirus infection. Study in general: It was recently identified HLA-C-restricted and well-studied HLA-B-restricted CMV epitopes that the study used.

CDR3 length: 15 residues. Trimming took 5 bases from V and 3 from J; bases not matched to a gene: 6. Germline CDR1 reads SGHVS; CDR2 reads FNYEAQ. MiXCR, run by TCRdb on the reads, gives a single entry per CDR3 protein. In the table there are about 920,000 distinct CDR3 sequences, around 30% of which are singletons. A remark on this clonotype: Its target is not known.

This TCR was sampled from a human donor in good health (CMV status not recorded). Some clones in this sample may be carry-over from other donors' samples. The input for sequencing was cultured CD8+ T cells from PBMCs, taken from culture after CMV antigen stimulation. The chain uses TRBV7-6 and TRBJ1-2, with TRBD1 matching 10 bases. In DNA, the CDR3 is TGTGCCAGCAGCCGGGGACAGGGGAGCCACTATGGCTACACCTTC. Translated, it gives CASSRGQGSHYGYTF.